This TCR beta chain came from a study of breast tumors, draining lymph nodes, adjacent tissues (dated by TCRdb to the mid-2010s). Regarding the complete study: The study compared TCR beta repertoires across tumor, adjacent nontumor tissue and axillary lymph nodes from breast cancer patients. In human breast cancer, the study set out to assess how tumor, surrounding tissue and draining lymph node repertoires relate to one another and whether T cells might be exchanged between them.

Lymph node samples came from the axillary draining lymph nodes of breast cancer patients. Study-level results and caveats: The conclusion that tumor T cells originate in lymph nodes was presented as consistent with a hypothesis rather than as directly demonstrated. Tumor and nontumor tissue repertoires were significantly more similar in luminal-like than in basal-like breast cancer. Tumor T-cell repertoires showed less diversity than lymph node repertoires and more diversity than nontumor tissue repertoires, and tumor T-cell repertoires showed preferential V and J gene usage. The data were considered consistent with the idea that most tumor T cells come from the lymph node and then expand in tumor tissue.

Sequenced using an Illumina HiSeq 2000. TCR beta chain libraries were generated by multiplex PCR amplification. The amplified TCR beta chain products were analyzed by high-throughput sequencing. The public reads were run again by TCRdb, first through fastp at Q25 and then through MiXCR, and only productive beta chains were kept. Rows merge per CDR3 protein into single entries with the most common DNA and genes. For this sample there are 120,000 or so distinct CDR3 sequences; nearly 20% appear just once. Of the sample, about 3.7% falls within the top ten clones. This clonotype was seen at least ten times. Its antigen remains unidentified. Base qualities were left out, and no much larger clone turns up one base away. The germline V and J ends show losses of 0 bases and 7 bases respectively, and no gene match explains 7 bases of the junction. The germline V gene provides CDR1 SGHRS and CDR2 YFSETQ. The CDR3, cysteine through phenylalanine, is 16 amino acids long. Just the 48-base CDR3 DNA is kept, in frame starting at base 1.

Sequenced sample: axillary lymph node tissue. This chain is built from TRBV5-1 and TRBJ2-1, with 10 bases aligning to TRBD2. The sequence derives from a female donor with breast cancer. Some clones in this sample may be carry-over from other donors' samples. The nucleotides are TGCGCCAGCAGCTTGGCGTCTAGCGGGGGAAATAATGAGCAGTTCTTC. This sequence encodes CASSLASSGGNNEQFF.